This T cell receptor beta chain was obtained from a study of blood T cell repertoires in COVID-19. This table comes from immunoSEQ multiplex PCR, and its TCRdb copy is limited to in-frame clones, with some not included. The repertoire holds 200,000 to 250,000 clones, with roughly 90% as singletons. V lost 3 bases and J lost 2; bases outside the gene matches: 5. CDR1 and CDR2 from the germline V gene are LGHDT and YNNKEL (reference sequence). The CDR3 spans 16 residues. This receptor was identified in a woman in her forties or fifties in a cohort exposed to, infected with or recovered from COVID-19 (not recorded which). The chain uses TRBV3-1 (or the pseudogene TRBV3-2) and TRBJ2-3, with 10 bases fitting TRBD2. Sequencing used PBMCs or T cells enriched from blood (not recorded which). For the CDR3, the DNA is TGTGCCAGCAGCCACTCTAGCGGGGGAACCACAGATACGCAGTATTTT. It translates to CASSHSSGGTTDTQYF.